This T cell receptor (beta chain) was identified during a study of technical replicates of blood from a few donors. Assay used: immunoSEQ multiplex PCR; TCRdb lists only in-frame clones, some missing. The table shows roughly 74,000 clones, with 91% occurring only once. CDR3 length equals 17 residues. The V gene lost 0 bases and the J gene lost 0 bases, with 14 bases spanning the gap. CDR1 is SGDLS and CDR2 is YYNGEE in the germline V gene. This sequence was found in a human donor in good health. V usage is TRBV9 and J usage is TRBJ2-3, with D perhaps TRBD1 (6 bases). Sequencing used T cells isolated from PBMCs. CDR3 nucleotide sequence: TGTGCCAGCAGCGTAGTCCCGACAGGACCTAGCACAGATACGCAGTATTTT. Translating gives CASSVVPTGPSTDTQYF.